This TCR beta chain was sequenced for a study of Tregs in tolerant kidney transplant recipients. The study's findings and limits: Tolerant patients' donor-specific Tregs expanded beyond overall Tregs, suggesting antigen-driven growth. Biological reproducibility was not directly addressed in this study.

Some clones are missing from TCRdb's copy, which holds only in-frame ones; the method was immunoSEQ multiplex PCR. This sample has tens of thousands of clones, with less than 95% found just once. This CDR3 spans 11 amino acids. The ends were cut back, 7 bases at V and 1 base at J, with 7 bases in the middle. Germline lookup yields CDR1 SQVTM and CDR2 ANQGSEA. A word on this clone: The antigen is undetermined.

An overnight rest at 37°C with about 200 IU/ml IL-2 preceded regulatory T cell sorting from thawed PBMCs. The chain recombines TRBV29-1 with TRBJ1-1; D is ambiguous. This TCR was sampled from a human donor who received a combined kidney and bone marrow transplant. The sequenced sample was Tregs from blood, obtained before the transplant. This chain's CDR3 is CSAARNTEAFF. DNA for the CDR3: TGCAGCGCCGCAAGGAACACTGAAGCTTTCTTT.